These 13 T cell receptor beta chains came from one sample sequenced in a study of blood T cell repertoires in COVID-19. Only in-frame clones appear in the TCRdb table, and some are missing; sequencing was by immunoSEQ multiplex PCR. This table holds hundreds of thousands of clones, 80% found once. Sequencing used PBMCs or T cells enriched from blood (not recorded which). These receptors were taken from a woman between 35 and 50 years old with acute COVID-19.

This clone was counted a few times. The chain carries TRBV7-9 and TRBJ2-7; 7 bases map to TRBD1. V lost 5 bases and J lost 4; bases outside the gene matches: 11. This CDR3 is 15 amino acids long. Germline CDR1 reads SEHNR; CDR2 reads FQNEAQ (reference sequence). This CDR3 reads CASSGATGSEYEQYF. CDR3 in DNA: TGTGCCAGCAGCGGAGCGACAGGGTCGGAGTACGAGCAGTACTTC.

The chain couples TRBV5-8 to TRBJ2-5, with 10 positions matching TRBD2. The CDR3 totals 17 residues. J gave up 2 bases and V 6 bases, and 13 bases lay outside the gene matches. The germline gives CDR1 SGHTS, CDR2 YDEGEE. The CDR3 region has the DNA TGTGCCAGCACCGAGGGTCGTGGGACTAGCGTACAAGAGACCCAGTACTTC. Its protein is CASTEGRGTSVQETQYF.

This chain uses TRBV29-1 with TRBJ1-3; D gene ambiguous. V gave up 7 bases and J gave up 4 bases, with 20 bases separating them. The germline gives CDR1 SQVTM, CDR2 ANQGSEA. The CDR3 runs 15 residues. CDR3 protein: CSAPIPGSGGNTIYF. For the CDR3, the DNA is TGCAGCGCACCTATCCCCGGCTCGGGAGGAAACACCATATATTTT.

The CDR3 reads CASSSPRGRVAFF. CDR3 sequence (DNA): TGTGCCAGCAGCTCGCCCAGGGGGCGGGTAGCTTTCTTT. The chain is built from TRBV7-2 and TRBJ1-1, with 8 bases aligning to TRBD1. Losses at the gene ends were 4 bases for V and 10 bases for J; bases not matched to a gene: 8. Germline CDR1 SGHTA, CDR2 FQGNSA. The CDR3 sequence is 13 residues long.

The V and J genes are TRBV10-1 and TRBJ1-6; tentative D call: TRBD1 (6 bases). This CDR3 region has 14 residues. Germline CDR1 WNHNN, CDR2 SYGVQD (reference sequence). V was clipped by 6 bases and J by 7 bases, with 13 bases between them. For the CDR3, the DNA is TGCGCCAGCAGCCAAGGGGGTACGAATTCACCCCTCCACTTT. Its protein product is CASSQGGTNSPLHF.

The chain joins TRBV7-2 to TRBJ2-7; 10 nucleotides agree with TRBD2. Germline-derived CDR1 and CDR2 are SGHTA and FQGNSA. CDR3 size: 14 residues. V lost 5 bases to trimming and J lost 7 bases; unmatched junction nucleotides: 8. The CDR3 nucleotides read TGTGCCAGCAGCCCTAGCGGGAGCGTCAGTGAGCAGTACTTC. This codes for CASSPSGSVSEQYF.

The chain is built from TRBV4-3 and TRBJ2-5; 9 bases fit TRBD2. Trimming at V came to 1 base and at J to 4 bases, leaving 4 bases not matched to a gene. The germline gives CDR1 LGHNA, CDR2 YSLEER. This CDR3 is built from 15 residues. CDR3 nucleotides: TGCGCCAGCAGCCAAGTGATACTAGCGGGAGAGACCCAGTACTTC. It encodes CASSQVILAGETQYF.

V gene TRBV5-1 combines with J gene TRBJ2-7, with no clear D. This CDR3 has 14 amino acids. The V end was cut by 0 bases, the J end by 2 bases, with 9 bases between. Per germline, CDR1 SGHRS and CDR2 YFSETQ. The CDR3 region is CASSLEQLAYEQYF. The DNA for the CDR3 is TGCGCCAGCAGCTTGGAACAGTTAGCCTACGAGCAGTACTTC.

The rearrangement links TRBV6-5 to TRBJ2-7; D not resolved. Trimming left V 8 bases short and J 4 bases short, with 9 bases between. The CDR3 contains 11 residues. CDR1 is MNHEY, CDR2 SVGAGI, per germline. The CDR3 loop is CASPDLYEQYF. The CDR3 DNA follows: TGTGCCAGCCCAGATTTGTACGAGCAGTACTTC.

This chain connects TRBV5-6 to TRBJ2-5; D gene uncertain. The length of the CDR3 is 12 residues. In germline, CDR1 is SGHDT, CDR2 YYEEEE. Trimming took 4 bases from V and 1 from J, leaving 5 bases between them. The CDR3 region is CASSPSQETQYF. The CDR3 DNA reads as TGTGCCAGCAGCCCTTCCCAAGAGACCCAGTACTTC.

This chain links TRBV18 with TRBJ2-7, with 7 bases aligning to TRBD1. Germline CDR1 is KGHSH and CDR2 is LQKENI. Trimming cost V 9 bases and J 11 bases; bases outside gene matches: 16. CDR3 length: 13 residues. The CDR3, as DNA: TGTGCCAGTTACCGGCAGGGGGATCCTAGCAAGTACTTC. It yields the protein CASYRQGDPSKYF.

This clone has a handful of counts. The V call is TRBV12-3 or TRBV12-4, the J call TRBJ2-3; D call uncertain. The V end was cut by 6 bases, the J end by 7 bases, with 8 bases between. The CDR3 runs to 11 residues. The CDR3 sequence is CASSSLNTQYF. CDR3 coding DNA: TGTGCCAGCAGCTCCCTTAATACGCAGTATTTT.

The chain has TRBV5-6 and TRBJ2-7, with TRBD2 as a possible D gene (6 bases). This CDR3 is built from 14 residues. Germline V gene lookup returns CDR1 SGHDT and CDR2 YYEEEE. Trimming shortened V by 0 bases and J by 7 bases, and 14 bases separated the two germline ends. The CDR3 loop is CASSLVPTRGEQYF. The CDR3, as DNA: TGTGCCAGCAGCTTGGTACCAACACGGGGGGAGCAGTACTTC.